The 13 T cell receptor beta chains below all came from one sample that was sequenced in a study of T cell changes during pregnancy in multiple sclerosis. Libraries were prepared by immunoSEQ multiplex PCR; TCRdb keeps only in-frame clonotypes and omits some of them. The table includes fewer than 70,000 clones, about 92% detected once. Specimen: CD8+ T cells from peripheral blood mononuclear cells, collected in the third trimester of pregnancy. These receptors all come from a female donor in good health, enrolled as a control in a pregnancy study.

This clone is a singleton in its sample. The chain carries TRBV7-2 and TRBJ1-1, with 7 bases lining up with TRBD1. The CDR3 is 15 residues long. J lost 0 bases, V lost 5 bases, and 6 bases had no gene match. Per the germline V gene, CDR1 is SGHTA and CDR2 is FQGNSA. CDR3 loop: CASSPGTVLNTEAFF. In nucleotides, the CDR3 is TGTGCCAGCAGCCCGGGGACAGTCTTGAACACTGAAGCTTTCTTT.

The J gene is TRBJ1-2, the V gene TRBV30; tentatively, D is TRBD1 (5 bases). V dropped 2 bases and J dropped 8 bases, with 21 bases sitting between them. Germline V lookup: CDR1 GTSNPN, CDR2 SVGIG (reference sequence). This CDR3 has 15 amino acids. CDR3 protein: CAWSPDPTGGGGYTF. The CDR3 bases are TGTGCCTGGAGTCCTGATCCCACAGGCGGGGGGGGCTACACCTTC. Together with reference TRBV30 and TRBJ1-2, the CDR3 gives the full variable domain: SQTIHQWPATLVQPVGSPLSLECTVEGTSNPNLYWYRQAAGRGLQLLFYSVGIGQISSEVPQNLSASRPQDRQFILSSKKLLLSDSGFYLCAWSPDPTGGGGYTFGSGTRLTVV.

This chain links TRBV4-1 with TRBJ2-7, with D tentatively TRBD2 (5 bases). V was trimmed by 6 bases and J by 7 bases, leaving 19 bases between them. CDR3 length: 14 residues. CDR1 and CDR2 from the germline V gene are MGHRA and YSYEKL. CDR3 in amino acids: CASSSGLGAWEQYF. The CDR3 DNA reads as TGCGCCAGCAGTTCCGGACTGGGCGCTTGGGAGCAGTACTTC.

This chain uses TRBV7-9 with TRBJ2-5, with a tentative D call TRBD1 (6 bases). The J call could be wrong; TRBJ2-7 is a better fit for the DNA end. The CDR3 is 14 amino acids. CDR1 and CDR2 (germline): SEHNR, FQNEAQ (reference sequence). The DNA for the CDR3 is TGTGCCAGCAGCCCTCAGGACAGAAGCCACGAGCAGTACTTC. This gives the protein CASSPQDRSHEQYF.

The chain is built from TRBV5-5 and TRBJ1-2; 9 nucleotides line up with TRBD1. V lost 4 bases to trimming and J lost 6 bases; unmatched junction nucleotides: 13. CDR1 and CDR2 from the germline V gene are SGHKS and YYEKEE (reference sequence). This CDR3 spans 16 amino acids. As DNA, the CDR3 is TGTGCCAGCAGCCGACATCCGGGACAGGGAAGGGATGGCTACACCTTC. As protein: CASSRHPGQGRDGYTF.

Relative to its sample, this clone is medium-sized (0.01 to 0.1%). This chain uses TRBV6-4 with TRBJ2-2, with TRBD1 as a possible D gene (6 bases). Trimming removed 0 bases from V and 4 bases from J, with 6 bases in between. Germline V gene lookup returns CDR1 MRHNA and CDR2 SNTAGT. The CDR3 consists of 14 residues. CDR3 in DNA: TGTGCCAGCAGTGACTCGGACAGCACCGGGGAGCTGTTTTTT. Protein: CASSDSDSTGELFF.

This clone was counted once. The CDR3 DNA reads as TGTGCCAGCAGTGAATACACAGGCTACGAGCAGTACTTC. As protein: CASSEYTGYEQYF. The V call is TRBV25-1, the J call TRBJ2-7; a weak D match, TRBD1 (5 bases). The V gene's germline CDR1 is MGHDK and CDR2 SYGVNS. Trimming stripped 0 bases from V and 3 bases from J, with 6 bases between. There are 13 residues in the CDR3.

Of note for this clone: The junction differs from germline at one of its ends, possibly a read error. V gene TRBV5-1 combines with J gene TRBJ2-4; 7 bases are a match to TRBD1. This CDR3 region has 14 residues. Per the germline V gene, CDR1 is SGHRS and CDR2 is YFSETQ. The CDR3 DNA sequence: TGCGCCAGCAGTTTGGTCCCAGGGGGAGACATTCAGTACTTC. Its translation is CASSLVPGGDIQYF. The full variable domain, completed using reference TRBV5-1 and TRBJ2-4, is KAGVTQTPRYLIKTRGQQVTLSCSPISGHRSVSWYQQTPGQGLQFLFEYFSETQRNKGNFPGRFSGRQFSNSRSEMNVSTLELGDSALYLCASSLVPGGDIQYFGAGTRLSVL.

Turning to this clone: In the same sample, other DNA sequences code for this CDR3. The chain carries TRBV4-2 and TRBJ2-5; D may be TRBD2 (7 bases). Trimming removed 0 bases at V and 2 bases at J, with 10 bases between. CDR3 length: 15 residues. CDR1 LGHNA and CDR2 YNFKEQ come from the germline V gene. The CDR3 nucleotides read TGTGCCAGCAGCCAAGAAAGGGGGGGGCAAGAGACCCAGTACTTC. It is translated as CASSQERGGQETQYF.

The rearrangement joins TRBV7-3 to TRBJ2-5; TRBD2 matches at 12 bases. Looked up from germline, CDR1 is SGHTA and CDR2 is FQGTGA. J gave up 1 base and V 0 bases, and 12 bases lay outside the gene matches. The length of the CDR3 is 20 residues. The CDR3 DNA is TGTGCCAGCAGCTTAACGTTCACTAGCGGGGGGCCAAAGGGCCAAGAGACCCAGTACTTC. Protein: CASSLTFTSGGPKGQETQYF. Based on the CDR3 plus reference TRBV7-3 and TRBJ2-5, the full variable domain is GAGVSQTPSNKVTEKGKYVELRCDPISGHTALYWYRQSLGQGPEFLIYFQGTGAADDSGLPNDRFFAVRPEGSVSTLKIQRTERGDSAVYLCASSLTFTSGGPKGQETQYFGPGTRLLVL.

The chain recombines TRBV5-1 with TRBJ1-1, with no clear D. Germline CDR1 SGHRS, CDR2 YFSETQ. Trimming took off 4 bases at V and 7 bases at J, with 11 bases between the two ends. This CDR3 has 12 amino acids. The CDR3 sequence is CASSLSSDEAFF. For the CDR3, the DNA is TGCGCCAGCAGCCTTTCGAGCGATGAAGCTTTCTTT.

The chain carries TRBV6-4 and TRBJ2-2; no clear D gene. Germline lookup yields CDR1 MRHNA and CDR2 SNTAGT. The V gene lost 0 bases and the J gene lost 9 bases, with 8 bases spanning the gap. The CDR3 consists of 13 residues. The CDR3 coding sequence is TGTGCCAGCAGTGACTCGACATCTCGGGAGCTGTTTTTT. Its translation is CASSDSTSRELFF.

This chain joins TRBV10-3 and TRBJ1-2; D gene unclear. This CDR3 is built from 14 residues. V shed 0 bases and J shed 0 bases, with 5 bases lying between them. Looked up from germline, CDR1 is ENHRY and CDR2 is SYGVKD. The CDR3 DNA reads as TGTGCCATCAGTGAGTCCGGAGCTAACTATGGCTACACCTTC. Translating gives CAISESGANYGYTF.